Listed here are 27 T cell receptor beta chains from one sample, sequenced in a study of spatial heterogeneity in lung cancer. Overall study results and limits: How many expanded intratumoral alpha and beta TCRs were present tracked the tumor mutation count, which was a count of nonsynonymous mutations.

Indicated time point: sample taken at primary tumor resection. No antigen is known for these receptors. MiXCR, applied by TCRdb to the 5' RACE reads, yields one record per CDR3 protein. Here the sample spans about 9,200 distinct CDR3 sequences, about 2.7% being singletons. This material consisted of lung tumor tissue, taken at surgery. The source is a male donor with early-stage non-small cell lung cancer.

This clonotype showed up many times. This CDR3 is CASSLTSGGSYEQYF. CDR3 DNA sequence: TGTGCCAGCAGTCTTACTAGCGGTGGCTCCTACGAGCAGTACTTC. The V gene is TRBV2, the J gene TRBJ2-7, with 8 bases identical to TRBD2. Germline V gives CDR1 SNHLY, CDR2 FYNNEI. This CDR3 is built from 15 residues. Trimming cost V 5 bases and J 0 bases; bases outside gene matches: 6.

The chain uses TRBV5-1 and TRBJ2-2, with 8 positions matching TRBD1. The junction had 6 bases not matched to a gene; V was cut back by 0 bases and J by 5 bases. CDR1 is SGHRS, CDR2 YFSETQ, per germline. This CDR3 has 16 residues. The CDR3 reads CASSLAGGSMTGELFF. CDR3 in DNA: TGCGCCAGCAGCTTGGCAGGGGGCTCGATGACCGGGGAGCTGTTTTTT. Complete variable domain (other parts from reference TRBV5-1 and TRBJ2-2): KAGVTQTPRYLIKTRGQQVTLSCSPISGHRSVSWYQQTPGQGLQFLFEYFSETQRNKGNFPGRFSGRQFSNSRSEMNVSTLELGDSALYLCASSLAGGSMTGELFFGEGSRLTVL.

Many counts were recorded for this clonotype. V and J are TRBV2 and TRBJ2-5, with 8 bases lining up with TRBD2. Germline V lookup: CDR1 SNHLY, CDR2 FYNNEI. The V gene end was trimmed by 4 bases and the J gene end by 9 bases; junction bases not matched to a gene: 16. This CDR3 has 16 amino acids. In DNA form, the CDR3 reads TGTGCCAGCAGTGGGGAGAGGAGAGACCCGGGGGGGGCCCAGTACTTC. This translates into CASSGERRDPGGAQYF.

V gene TRBV18 combines with J gene TRBJ2-5, with D possibly matching TRBD1 (6 bases). Germline V CDR1 and CDR2: KGHSH, LQKENI. This CDR3 is built from 13 residues. The V gene lost 2 bases and the J gene lost 4 bases, with 8 bases spanning the gap. Here the CDR3 DNA reads TGTGCCAGCTCACCAGTAGGGGGAGAGACCCAGTACTTC. This gives the protein CASSPVGGETQYF.

This clonotype was counted many times. V usage is TRBV20-1 and J usage is TRBJ2-1; 10 nucleotides agree with TRBD2. This CDR3 has 15 amino acids. With V trimmed by 3 bases and J by 4 bases, 6 bases remained unmatched. From germline, CDR1 is DFQATT and CDR2 SNEGSKA (reference sequence). CDR3 nucleotides: TGCAGTGCTAGTCTAGCGGGGGTTAAATACAATGAGCAGTTCTTC. This translates into CSASLAGVKYNEQFF.

This clonotype was seen ten or more times. V usage is TRBV7-9 and J usage is TRBJ1-3; D gene ambiguous. Germline CDR1 and CDR2: SEHNR and FQNEAQ (reference sequence). This CDR3 has 14 amino acids. V lost 4 bases and J lost 4, with 11 bases in between. This chain's CDR3 is CASSSTTRGNTIYF. CDR3 bases: TGTGCCAGCAGCTCGACCACGAGAGGAAACACCATATATTTT.

This clonotype is classed as medium-sized (0.01 to 0.1%). This chain connects TRBV11-2 to TRBJ2-5; 11 bases are a match to TRBD2. Germline CDR1 is SGHAT and CDR2 is FQNNGV. CDR3 length equals 18 residues. J gave up 0 bases and V 8 bases, and 14 bases lay outside the gene matches. For the CDR3, the DNA is TGTGCCAGCGGACGTGGTAGCGGGGGGGCGCCAAACCAAGAGACCCAGTACTTC. This gives the protein CASGRGSGGAPNQETQYF.

The sample holds many counts of this clonotype. The V and J genes are TRBV20-1 and TRBJ2-1; a weak D match, TRBD2 (6 bases). Germline V gives CDR1 DFQATT, CDR2 SNEGSKA (reference sequence). The CDR3 extends over 14 amino acids. Trimming removed 3 bases from V and 7 bases from J, with 16 bases in between. The CDR3 bases are TGCAGTGCTAGGGCCGGGACTTTCGGAAATGAGCAGTTCTTC. Protein: CSARAGTFGNEQFF.

This clonotype was recorded at least ten times. CDR3 DNA: TGTGCCAGCAGCGTAGGGGGGGCCTATGGCTACACCTTC. Its translation: CASSVGGAYGYTF. This sequence joins TRBV7-6 and TRBJ1-2, with D perhaps matching TRBD1 (6 bases). This CDR3 comprises 13 residues. The germline V gene has CDR1 SGHVS and CDR2 FNYEAQ. V shed 5 bases and J shed 4 bases, with 11 bases lying between them.

This clonotype was seen many times. The rearrangement links TRBV28 to TRBJ2-6, with D possibly matching TRBD2 (6 bases). The CDR3 loop spans 15 amino acids. In germline, CDR1 is MDHEN, CDR2 SYDVKM. Between the trimmed V and J ends, which lost 3 bases and 3 bases, there was a span of 9 bases. As DNA, the CDR3 is TGTGCCAGCAGTTTGGGAGGAGGTGGGGCCAACGTCCTGACTTTC. Protein product: CASSLGGGGANVLTF.

This clonotype was detected ten times or more. This chain links TRBV11-2 with TRBJ1-1, with D hard to call. Per the germline V gene, CDR1 is SGHAT and CDR2 is FQNNGV. Trimming took 0 bases from V and 8 from J, leaving 16 bases between them. This CDR3 is built from 15 residues. CDR3 in DNA: TGTGCCAGCAGCTTAGACCTACAAAATCGGGGAGAAGCTTTCTTT. This codes for CASSLDLQNRGEAFF. The whole variable domain, filled in from reference TRBV11-2 and TRBJ1-1, reads EAGVAQSPRYKIIEKRQSVAFWCNPISGHATLYWYQQILGQGPKLLIQFQNNGVVDDSQLPKDRFSAERLKGVDSTLKIQPAKLEDSAVYLCASSLDLQNRGEAFFGQGTRLTVV.

There are many counts of this clonotype. This chain connects TRBV11-3 to TRBJ2-7, with 8 bases identical to TRBD2. J lost 0 bases, V lost 1 base, and 5 bases had no gene match. Germline lookup yields CDR1 SGHNT and CDR2 YENEEA. The CDR3 has 16 residues. The CDR3 reads CASSLGISGTSYEQYF. For the CDR3, the DNA is TGTGCCAGCAGCTTAGGAATTAGCGGGACCTCCTACGAGCAGTACTTC.

The table lists this clonotype with many counts. The genes are TRBV11-2 and TRBJ2-3; TRBD2 matches 13 bases. The CDR3 consists of 18 residues. V shed 6 bases and J 6 bases; nucleotides not matched to a gene: 15. Germline V CDR1 and CDR2: SGHAT, FQNNGV. The DNA of the CDR3 is TGTGCCAGCAGTCCCAACCAACTAGCGGGGGGGCCGTGGGATACGCAGTATTTT. Amino acid sequence: CASSPNQLAGGPWDTQYF.

This clonotype is labeled as medium-sized (0.01 to 0.1%). The rearrangement links TRBV6-6 to TRBJ1-2; a possible D gene is TRBD1 (5 bases). Germline-derived CDR1 and CDR2 are MNHNY and SVGAGI (reference sequence). The germline V and J ends were trimmed by 11 bases and 4 bases, with 14 bases remaining between them. The CDR3 is 12 residues long. As DNA, the CDR3 is TGTGCCCTGGGGGGGACTTTCTATGGCTACACCTTC. Its protein is CALGGTFYGYTF.

This clonotype came up a few times. V usage is TRBV20-1 and J usage is TRBJ1-1; D uncertain. V dropped 3 bases and J dropped 3 bases, with 11 bases sitting between them. The CDR3 sequence is 13 residues long. Germline CDR1 is DFQATT and CDR2 is SNEGSKA (reference sequence). This CDR3 reads CSARGSPYTEAFF. CDR3 nucleotide sequence: TGCAGTGCTAGGGGTTCCCCCTACACTGAAGCTTTCTTT.

This clonotype was counted between two and nine times. The gene calls are TRBV14 and TRBJ2-2, with 8 nucleotides matching TRBD1. The CDR3 extends over 15 amino acids. CDR1 SGHDN and CDR2 FVKESK come from the germline V gene. Losses at the gene ends were 4 bases for V and 5 bases for J; bases not matched to a gene: 6. The CDR3 DNA is TGTGCCAGCAGCCGCGGGACAGGAAGAACCGGGGAGCTGTTTTTT. Amino acids: CASSRGTGRTGELFF.

This clonotype was counted ten times or more. The V and J genes are TRBV9 and TRBJ2-3; 13 nucleotides match TRBD2. The CDR3 spans 15 residues. The germline V gene has CDR1 SGDLS and CDR2 YYNGEE. Trimming cost V 2 bases and J 7 bases; bases outside gene matches: 4. CDR3 residues: CASSVTSGGLNTQYF. CDR3 coding DNA: TGTGCCAGCAGCGTGACTAGCGGGGGGTTGAATACGCAGTATTTT.

This clonotype turned up a few times. This rearrangement joins TRBV27 to TRBJ2-1; 9 positions agree with TRBD2. This CDR3 spans 16 amino acids. Germline assignment: CDR1 MNHEY and CDR2 SMNVEV (reference sequence). V shed 1 base, J shed 3 bases, and the junction held 4 bases outside the gene matches. The CDR3 coding sequence is TGTGCCAGCAGTTTATTGGCGGGGGGGCTCTACAATGAGCAGTTCTTC. Encoded protein: CASSLLAGGLYNEQFF.

The CDR3 region is CASSPEGVPRQQYF. The CDR3 coding sequence is TGTGCCAGCAGCCCCGAGGGGGTCCCCCGGCAGCAGTACTTC. This chain uses TRBV6-5 with TRBJ2-7; D is possibly TRBD1 (6 bases). Germline CDR1 reads MNHEY; CDR2 reads SVGAGI. The CDR3 covers 14 residues. Trimming took 6 bases from V and 8 from J, leaving 20 bases between them.

The sample holds many counts of this clonotype. The CDR3 nucleotides read TGCAGTGCCGCCACAGACACAGAAGGCAATGAGCAGTTCTTC. It encodes CSAATDTEGNEQFF. The chain carries TRBV20-1 and TRBJ2-1; D is unclear. The germline CDR1 and CDR2 sequences are DFQATT and SNEGSKA (reference sequence). CDR3 length: 14 amino acids. The V gene lost 6 bases and the J gene lost 6 bases, with 18 bases spanning the gap.

This clonotype has ten or more counts. The chain links TRBV10-3 to TRBJ2-2; D is unresolved. This CDR3 spans 15 amino acids. Germline values: CDR1 ENHRY, CDR2 SYGVKD. V gave up 4 bases and J gave up 4 bases, with 13 bases separating them. The CDR3 nucleotides read TGTGCCATCAGTGTCGCGGCAGTAAGCACCGGGGAGCTGTTTTTT. Translating it yields CAISVAAVSTGELFF.

In this sample, this clonotype turned up many times. The chain joins TRBV4-2 to TRBJ2-6, with D perhaps TRBD2 (6 bases). The CDR3 sequence is 14 residues long. V lost 4 bases and J 4 bases, leaving 8 bases between the germline ends. CDR1 is LGHNA, CDR2 YNFKEQ, per germline. CDR3 sequence: CASSLEGGANVLTF. In nucleotides, the CDR3 is TGTGCCAGCAGCCTGGAGGGCGGGGCCAACGTCCTGACTTTC.

This clonotype was seen ten or more times. The V call is TRBV10-3, the J call TRBJ1-6, with TRBD1 identical over 7 bases. Trimming cost V 5 bases and J 1 base; bases outside gene matches: 5. Looked up from germline, CDR1 is ENHRY and CDR2 is SYGVKD. CDR3 length: 16 amino acids. CDR3 in amino acids: CAISKGAASYNSPLHF. CDR3 DNA: TGTGCCATCAGTAAGGGGGCAGCGTCCTATAATTCACCCCTCCACTTT.

This clonotype is labeled medium-sized. The gene calls are TRBV6-6 and TRBJ2-1; tentatively, D is TRBD2 (5 bases). Trimming pared 6 bases from V and 0 bases from J, leaving 15 bases between. The CDR3 is 16 amino acids. Germline V gene lookup returns CDR1 MNHNY and CDR2 SVGAGI (reference sequence). DNA of the CDR3: TGTGCCAGCAGGTCCACTCTAGCCAACTCCTACAATGAGCAGTTCTTC. It yields the protein CASRSTLANSYNEQFF.

This clonotype came up many times. The chain is built from TRBV6-5 and TRBJ2-1; unclear D gene. CDR3 length: 15 amino acids. V gave up 2 bases and J gave up 2 bases, with 10 bases separating them. Looked up from germline, CDR1 is MNHEY and CDR2 is SVGAGI. CDR3 residues: CASSYRPRTYNEQFF. The CDR3 DNA sequence: TGTGCCAGCAGTTACCGACCTAGGACCTACAATGAGCAGTTCTTC.

In this sample, this clonotype turned up many times. V and J are TRBV10-1 and TRBJ2-3; 13 nucleotides agree with TRBD2. The germline V gene has CDR1 WNHNN and CDR2 SYGVQD (reference sequence). The CDR3 extends over 17 amino acids. Trimming cost V 2 bases and J 2 bases; bases outside gene matches: 4. CDR3 residues: CASSETSGGAYTDTQYF. The DNA for the CDR3 is TGCGCCAGCAGTGAGACTAGCGGGGGGGCCTACACAGATACGCAGTATTTT.

This clonotype has ten or more counts. The V call is TRBV9, the J call TRBJ2-2, with a weak D call TRBD1 (6 bases). This CDR3 has 17 residues. Germline V gene sequence: CDR1 SGDLS, CDR2 YYNGEE. Between the trimmed V and J ends, which lost 2 bases and 5 bases, there was a span of 19 bases. The CDR3 DNA reads as TGTGCCAGCAGCGTGTGGTCAGGGGCACTGTCAACCGGGGAGCTGTTTTTT. It encodes CASSVWSGALSTGELFF.